This TCR beta chain was retrieved from a study of a mutant IDH1 vaccine in newly diagnosed glioma (dated by TCRdb to about 2021). Context from the whole study: Eight vaccinations were administered to patients in weeks 1, 3, 5, 7, 11, 15, 19 and 23, corresponding to visits V03 through V10. Peripheral blood was collected at six visits: V03 (baseline), V05, V07, V10, V12 and V13. Prior to enrollment, patients had been given standard therapy consisting of radiotherapy alone, temozolomide alone, or radiochemotherapy with temozolomide, with the combination given to most patients. Vaccination started 4-6 weeks after radiotherapy alone, or was given together with temozolomide cycles in the groups whose treatment included chemotherapy. Longitudinal TCRB deep sequencing was performed for roughly 24 treated patients wherever samples were available for exploratory analyses. Of the roughly 34 treated patients, roughly 60% were male and 37.5% were female, and the mean age was approximately 40 years.

With regard to this clone: The target of this receptor is not known. No much larger clone is present one base from it, and per-base qualities are unavailable.

CDR1 and CDR2, looked up from the germline V gene, are MNHNS and SASEGT. V loses 7 bases of germline sequence and J loses 6 bases, and the interval between the two ends is 15 bases. The CDR3 contains 13 residues, cysteine and phenylalanine counted. Just CDR3 DNA is preserved here, 39 bases in frame from base 1. The sample's time point label, in plain terms: week 5, during vaccination. Each vaccine dose, consisting of 300 ug of a 20-mer mutant IDH1 peptide in Montanide, was administered subcutaneously with topical imiquimod. All donors had newly diagnosed IDH1-mutant astrocytomas of WHO grade 3 or 4 that showed loss of nuclear ATRX. The samples were drawn from NOA16, a multicentre, single-arm, open-label phase I trial in Germany that tested a mutant IDH1 peptide vaccine in humans for the first time. Genomic DNA for TCRB sequencing was extracted from EDTA blood using the DNeasy Blood and Tissue Kit.

Libraries were constructed by the immunoSEQ multiplex PCR assay. Following the manufacturer's protocol, the hsTCRB Kit was used to amplify rearranged TCR beta chain sequences. An Illumina MiSeq was used to sequence the TCRB libraries. In the authors' own workflow: The proprietary platform of the kit vendor was used for demultiplexing, trimming and gene mapping. Imported from immuneACCESS, the table was reduced by TCRdb to in-frame sequences with V and J called. These copies leave out some clones; in studies compared against another copy, an unresolved V gene accounts for under half, and the cause of the remainder is not known. V, J and clone size were drawn from that table, and D and trimming were deduced from the DNA. Present in this sample are 39,000 or so clones, approximately 80% of which were seen just once. Around 5.5% of the sample lies in the top ten. Summary of the overall study and its limitations: Availability determined which PBMC samples were chosen for TCRB deep sequencing. Immune responses induced by the vaccine were seen in roughly 92% of patients across multiple MHC alleles. The authors noted that analyses of patient blood samples could not be reproduced because of sample limitations. Pseudoprogression appeared unrelated to alterations in the top peripheral T cell clonotypes detected by TCRB sequencing.

The receptor chain draws on TRBV6-1 and TRBJ1-2, with TRBD1 perhaps the D gene, on 6 matching bases. Material: PBMCs, obtained from a glioma patient whose treatment included an IDH1 peptide vaccine. The origin of this receptor is a middle-aged man with glioma. The sequenced DNA is TGTGCCAGCACCGAACCAGGGGCGGATGGCTACACCTTC. This yields the protein CASTEPGADGYTF.